This record covers a single T cell receptor beta chain. Its antigen is still unknown. Germline is not matched at one junction end, which may reflect a read error. The CDR3 is cut off 3 residues early in the read; its end comes from the germline J gene. Unstimulated Tregs (CD4+CD25+CD127-) and CD4+CD25- non-Tregs were sorted from PBMCs. This entry is derived from a study of Tregs in tolerant kidney transplant recipients. Study results and limitations: Findings come from small patient numbers and require larger validation. Biological reproducibility was not directly addressed in this study. Antigen-driven expansion was suggested because donor-specific Tregs expanded more than all Tregs in tolerant patients.

This CDR3 contains 16 residues. CDR1 is LGHNA and CDR2 is YNFKEQ in the germline V gene. Sequencing used immunoSEQ multiplex PCR; TCRdb keeps in-frame clones, though not all of them. This sample's clone table lists tens of thousands of clones. This chain connects TRBV4-2 to TRBJ2-3; 7 nucleotides line up with TRBD2. This TCR was sampled from a human donor who received a combined kidney and bone marrow transplant. Sequencing used CD4+ T cells from blood, obtained before the transplant. This CDR3 is CASSRDPGLGIDTQYF. The sequenced part of the CDR3 DNA is TGCGCCAGCAGCCGAGATCCTGGACTAGGAATAGATACG.